This passage covers 7 T cell receptor beta chains from one sample sequenced in a study of early T cells in non-severe SARS-CoV-2 infection (dated by TCRdb to about 2021). Library construction relied on 5' RACE. This sample was sequenced with a NextSeq 500. TCRdb redid the processing of the public reads, applying fastp at Q25 and MiXCR, and retained in-frame beta chains. Under each unique CDR3 protein, matching rows form one entry showing the most common genes and DNA. For this sample there are roughly 80,000 distinct CDR3 sequences; around 11% appear just once. The ten largest account for 12% of the sample. The specimen comprised whole blood, sampled at baseline. The receptors shown here come from an adult who was a healthcare worker with PCR-confirmed SARS-CoV-2 infection or an uninfected control (not recorded which).

This clonotype came up many times. The chain is built from TRBV7-9 and TRBJ2-3, with 7 positions matching TRBD2. Germline CDR1 SEHNR, CDR2 FQNEAQ (reference sequence). Trimming removed 5 bases from V and 5 bases from J; junction bases left unmatched: 7. The CDR3 runs 14 residues. This CDR3 is CASSPRLAGDTQYF. In DNA, the CDR3 is TGTGCCAGCAGCCCCCGACTAGCAGGAGATACGCAGTATTTT.

The chain recombines TRBV11-2 with TRBJ1-1, with D unclear. Trimming took off 4 bases at V and 5 bases at J, with 14 bases between the two ends. Germline assignment: CDR1 SGHAT and CDR2 FQNNGV. This CDR3 region has 14 residues. Written as DNA, the CDR3 is TGTGCCAGCAGCTATTCCGGGGTAGGAACTGAAGCTTTCTTT. This codes for CASSYSGVGTEAFF. The whole variable domain, remainder taken from reference TRBV11-2 and TRBJ1-1, is EAGVAQSPRYKIIEKRQSVAFWCNPISGHATLYWYQQILGQGPKLLIQFQNNGVVDDSQLPKDRFSAERLKGVDSTLKIQPAKLEDSAVYLCASSYSGVGTEAFFGQGTRLTVV.

The rearrangement links TRBV4-3 to TRBJ1-1, with 7 bases that match TRBD1. Trimming cost V 4 bases and J 4 bases; bases outside gene matches: 9. Germline V gene data show CDR1 as LGHNA and CDR2 as YSLEER. This CDR3 has 15 amino acids. This CDR3 is CASSRKTGEGTEAFF. The CDR3 DNA is TGCGCCAGCAGCCGAAAAACAGGGGAAGGCACTGAAGCTTTCTTT.

The rearrangement joins TRBV29-1 to TRBJ1-5, with a possible D match to TRBD1 (5 bases). CDR1 is SQVTM, CDR2 ANQGSEA, per germline. The CDR3 consists of 11 residues. V lost 6 bases and J 11 bases, leaving 14 bases between the germline ends. The CDR3 loop reads CSVIRDAAQHF. The CDR3, as DNA: TGCAGCGTCATCCGGGACGCGGCCCAGCATTTT.

Comment on this clonotype: One base away lies a much larger clone, so this may be a sequencing read error. The CDR3 sequence is CASSPRGLAGTDTQYF. The CDR3 DNA reads as TGTGCCAGCAGCCCACGTGGACTAGCCGGCACAGATACGCAGTATTTT. This chain connects TRBV12-3 or TRBV12-4 to TRBJ2-3; TRBD2 agrees at 8 bases. With 6 bases clipped from V and 1 base from J, the junction kept 9 bases outside the gene matches. This CDR3 contains 16 residues.

V and J are TRBV12-3 or TRBV12-4 and TRBJ1-1; 8 bases align to TRBD1. The CDR3 runs to 15 residues. Germline trimming cut 5 bases from V and 0 bases from J; bases unmatched to any gene: 5. CDR3 protein: CASSRKTGVNTEAFF. The CDR3 DNA follows: TGTGCCAGCAGTCGGAAGACAGGGGTGAACACTGAAGCTTTCTTT.

This clonotype turned up a few times. The chain combines TRBV20-1 with TRBJ1-5, with 7 bases lining up with TRBD1. The CDR3 contains 13 residues. The trim removed 5 bases at V and 5 bases at J, leaving 6 bases unmatched. Germline CDR1 DFQATT, CDR2 SNEGSKA (reference sequence). Here the CDR3 DNA reads TGCAGTGCTCGACGAGGGGGCGATCAGCCCCAGCATTTT. This sequence encodes CSARRGGDQPQHF.